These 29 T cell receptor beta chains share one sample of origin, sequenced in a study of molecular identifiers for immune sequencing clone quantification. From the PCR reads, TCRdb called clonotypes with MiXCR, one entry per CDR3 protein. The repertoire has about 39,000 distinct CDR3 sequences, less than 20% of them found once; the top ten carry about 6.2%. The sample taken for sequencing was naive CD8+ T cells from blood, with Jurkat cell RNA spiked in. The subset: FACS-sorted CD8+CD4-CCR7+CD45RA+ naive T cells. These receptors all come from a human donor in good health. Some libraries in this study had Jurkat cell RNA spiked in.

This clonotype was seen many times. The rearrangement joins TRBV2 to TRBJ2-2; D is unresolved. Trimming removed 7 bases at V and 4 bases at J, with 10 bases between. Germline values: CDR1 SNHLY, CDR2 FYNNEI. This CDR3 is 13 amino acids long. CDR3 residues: CASTYKFTGELFF. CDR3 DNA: TGTGCCAGCACGTATAAATTCACCGGGGAGCTGTTTTTT.

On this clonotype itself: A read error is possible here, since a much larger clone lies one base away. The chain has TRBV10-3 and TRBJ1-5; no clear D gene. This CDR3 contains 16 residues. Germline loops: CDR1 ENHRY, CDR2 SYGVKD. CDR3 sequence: CAISESPENSDQPQHF. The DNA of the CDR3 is TGTGCCATCAGTGAGTCGCCCGAGAATAGCGATCAGCCCCAGCATTTT.

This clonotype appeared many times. The CDR3: CASSSGREGRGTDTQYF. CDR3 sequence (DNA): TGTGCCAGCAGCTCCGGCCGGGAGGGCCGTGGTACAGATACGCAGTATTTT. J is TRBJ2-3 and V is TRBV7-8; TRBD2 agrees at 8 bases. Per the germline V gene, CDR1 is SGHVS and CDR2 is FQNEAQ. Unmatched junction bases numbered 12, after V lost 4 bases and J lost 3 bases. CDR3 length: 17 amino acids.

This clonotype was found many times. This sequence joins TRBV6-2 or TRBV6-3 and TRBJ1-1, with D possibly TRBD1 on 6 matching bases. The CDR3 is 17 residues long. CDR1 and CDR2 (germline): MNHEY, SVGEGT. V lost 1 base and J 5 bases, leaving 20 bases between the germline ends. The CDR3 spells CASSYLIPGQLETEAFF. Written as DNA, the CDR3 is TGTGCCAGCAGTTACTTAATCCCCGGACAGCTGGAGACTGAAGCTTTCTTT.

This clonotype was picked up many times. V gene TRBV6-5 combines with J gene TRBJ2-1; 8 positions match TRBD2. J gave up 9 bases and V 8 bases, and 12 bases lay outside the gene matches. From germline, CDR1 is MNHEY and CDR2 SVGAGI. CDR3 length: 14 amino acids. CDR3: CASALSGSSGEQFF. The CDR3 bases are TGTGCCAGCGCGCTAAGCGGGAGTTCTGGTGAGCAGTTCTTC.

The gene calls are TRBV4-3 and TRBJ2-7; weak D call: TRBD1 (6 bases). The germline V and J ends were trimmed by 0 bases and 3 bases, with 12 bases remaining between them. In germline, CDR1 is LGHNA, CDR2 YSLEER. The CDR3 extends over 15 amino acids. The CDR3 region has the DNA TGCGCCAGCAGCCAAGACCCACAGGGATTCTACGAGCAGTACTTC. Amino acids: CASSQDPQGFYEQYF.

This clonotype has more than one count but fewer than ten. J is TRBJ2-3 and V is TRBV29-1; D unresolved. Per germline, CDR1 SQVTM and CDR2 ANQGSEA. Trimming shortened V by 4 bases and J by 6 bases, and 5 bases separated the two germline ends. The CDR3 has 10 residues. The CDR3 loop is CSVVRDTQYF. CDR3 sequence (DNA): TGCAGCGTTGTCCGGGATACGCAGTATTTT.

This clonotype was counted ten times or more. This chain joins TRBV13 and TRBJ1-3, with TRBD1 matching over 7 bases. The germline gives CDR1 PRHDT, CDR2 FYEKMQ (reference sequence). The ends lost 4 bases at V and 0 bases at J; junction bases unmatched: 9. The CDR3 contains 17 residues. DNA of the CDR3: TGTGCCAGCAGCTCGGGACAGCCGGACGTCTCTGGAAACACCATATATTTT. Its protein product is CASSSGQPDVSGNTIYF.

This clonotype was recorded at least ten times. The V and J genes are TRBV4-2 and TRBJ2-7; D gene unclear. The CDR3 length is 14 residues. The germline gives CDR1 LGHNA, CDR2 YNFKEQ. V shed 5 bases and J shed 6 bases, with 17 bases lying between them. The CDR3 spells CASSENFLSLEQYF. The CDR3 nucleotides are TGTGCCAGCAGCGAAAACTTCCTGTCCCTCGAGCAGTACTTC.

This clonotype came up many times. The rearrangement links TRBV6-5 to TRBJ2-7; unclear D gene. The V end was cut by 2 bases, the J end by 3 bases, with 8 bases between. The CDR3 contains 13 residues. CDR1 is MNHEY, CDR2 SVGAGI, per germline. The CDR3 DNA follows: TGTGCCAGCAGTTACCTTGGGGACTACGAGCAGTACTTC. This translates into CASSYLGDYEQYF.

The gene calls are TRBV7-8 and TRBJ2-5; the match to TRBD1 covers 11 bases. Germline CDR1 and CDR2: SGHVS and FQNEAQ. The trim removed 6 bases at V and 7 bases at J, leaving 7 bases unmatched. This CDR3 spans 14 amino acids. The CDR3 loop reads CASSGTGGIGTQYF. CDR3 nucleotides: TGTGCCAGCAGTGGGACAGGGGGGATCGGGACCCAGTACTTC.

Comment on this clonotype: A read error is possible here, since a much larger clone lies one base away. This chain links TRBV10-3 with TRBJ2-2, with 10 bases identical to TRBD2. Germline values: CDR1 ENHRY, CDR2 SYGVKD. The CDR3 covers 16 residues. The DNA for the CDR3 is TGTGCCGTCAGTGAGGTACTAGCGGGATGGACCGGGGAGCTGTTTTTT. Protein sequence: CAVSEVLAGWTGELFF.

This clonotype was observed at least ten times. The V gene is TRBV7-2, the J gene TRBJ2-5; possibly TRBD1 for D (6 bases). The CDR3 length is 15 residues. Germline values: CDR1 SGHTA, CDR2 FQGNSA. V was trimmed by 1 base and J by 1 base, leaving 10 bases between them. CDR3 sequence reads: CASSLVQGVQETQYF. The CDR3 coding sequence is TGTGCCAGCAGCTTAGTACAGGGAGTCCAAGAGACCCAGTACTTC.

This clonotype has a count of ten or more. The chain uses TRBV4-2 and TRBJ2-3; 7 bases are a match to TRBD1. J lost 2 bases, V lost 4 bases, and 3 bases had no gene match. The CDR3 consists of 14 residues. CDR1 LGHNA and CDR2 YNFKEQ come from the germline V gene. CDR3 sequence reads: CASSRGQYTDTQYF. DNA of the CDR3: TGTGCCAGCAGCCGGGGACAGTACACAGATACGCAGTATTTT.

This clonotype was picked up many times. CDR3 bases: TGTGCCAGCAGCCTAGCTGAGGGCCATGGAAACACCATATATTTT. It codes for CASSLAEGHGNTIYF. V gene TRBV28 combines with J gene TRBJ1-3; D unclear. Germline V gives CDR1 MDHEN, CDR2 SYDVKM. The CDR3 extends over 15 amino acids. Trimming stripped 6 bases from V and 3 bases from J, with 15 bases between.

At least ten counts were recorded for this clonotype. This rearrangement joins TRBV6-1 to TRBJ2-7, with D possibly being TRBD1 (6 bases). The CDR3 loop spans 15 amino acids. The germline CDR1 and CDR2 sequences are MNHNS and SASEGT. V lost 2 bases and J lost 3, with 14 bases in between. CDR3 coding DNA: TGTGCCAGCAGTGAATGGGCAGGGGACGGCTACGAGCAGTACTTC. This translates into CASSEWAGDGYEQYF.

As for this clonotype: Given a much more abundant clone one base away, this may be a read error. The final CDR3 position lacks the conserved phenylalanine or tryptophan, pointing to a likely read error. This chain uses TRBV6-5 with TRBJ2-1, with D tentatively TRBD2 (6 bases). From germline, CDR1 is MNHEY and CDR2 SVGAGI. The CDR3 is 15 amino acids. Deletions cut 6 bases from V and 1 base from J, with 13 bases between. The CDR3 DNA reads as TGTGCCAGCAGACGCACGCGGGGTTCCTACAATGAGCAGTTCTCC. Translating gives CASRRTRGSYNEQFS.

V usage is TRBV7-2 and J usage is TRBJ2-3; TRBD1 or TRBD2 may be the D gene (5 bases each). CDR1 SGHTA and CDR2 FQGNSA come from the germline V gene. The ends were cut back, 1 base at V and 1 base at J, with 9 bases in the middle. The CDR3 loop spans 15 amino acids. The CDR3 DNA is TGTGCCAGCAGCTTAGGGGGGTTTGGCACAGATACGCAGTATTTT. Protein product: CASSLGGFGTDTQYF.

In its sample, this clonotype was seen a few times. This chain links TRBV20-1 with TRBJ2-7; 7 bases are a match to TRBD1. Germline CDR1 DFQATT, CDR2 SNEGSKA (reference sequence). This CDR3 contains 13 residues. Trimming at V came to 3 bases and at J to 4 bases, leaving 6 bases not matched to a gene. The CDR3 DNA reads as TGCAGTGCTAGGTCGGGACAGTCGTACGAGCAGTACTTC. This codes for CSARSGQSYEQYF.

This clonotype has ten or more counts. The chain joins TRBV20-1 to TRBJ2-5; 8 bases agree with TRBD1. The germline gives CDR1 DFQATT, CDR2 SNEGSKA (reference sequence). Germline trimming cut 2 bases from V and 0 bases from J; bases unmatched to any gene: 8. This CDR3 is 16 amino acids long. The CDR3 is CSARLPRQGYQETQYF. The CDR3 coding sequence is TGCAGTGCTAGACTCCCGCGACAGGGGTACCAAGAGACCCAGTACTTC.

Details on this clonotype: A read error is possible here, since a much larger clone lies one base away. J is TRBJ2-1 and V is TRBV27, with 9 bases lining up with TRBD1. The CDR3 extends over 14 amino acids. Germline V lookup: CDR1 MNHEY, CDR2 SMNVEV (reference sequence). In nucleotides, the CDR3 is TGTGCCAGCAGCTTACAGGGGGCGTGGGTTGAGCAGTCCTTC. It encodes CASSLQGAWVEQSF.

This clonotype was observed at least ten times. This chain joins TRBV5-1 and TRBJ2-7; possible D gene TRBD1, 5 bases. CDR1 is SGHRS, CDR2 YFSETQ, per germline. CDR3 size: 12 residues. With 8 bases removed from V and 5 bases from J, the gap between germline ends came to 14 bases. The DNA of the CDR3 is TGCGCCAGTCGTGGGGCTGAGGACGAGCAGTACTTC. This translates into CASRGAEDEQYF.

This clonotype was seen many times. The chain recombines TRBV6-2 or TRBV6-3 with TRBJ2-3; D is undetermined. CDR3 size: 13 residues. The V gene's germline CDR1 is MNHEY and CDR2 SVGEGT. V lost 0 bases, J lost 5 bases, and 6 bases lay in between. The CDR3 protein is CASSYSVKDTQYF. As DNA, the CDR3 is TGTGCCAGCAGTTACTCGGTGAAAGATACGCAGTATTTT.

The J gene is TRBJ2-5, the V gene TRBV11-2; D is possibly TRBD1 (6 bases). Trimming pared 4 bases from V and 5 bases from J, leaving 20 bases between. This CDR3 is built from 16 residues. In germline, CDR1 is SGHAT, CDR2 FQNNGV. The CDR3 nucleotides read TGTGCCAGCAGCTCCACCAGGGGACATAATTGGGAGACCCAGTACTTC. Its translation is CASSSTRGHNWETQYF.

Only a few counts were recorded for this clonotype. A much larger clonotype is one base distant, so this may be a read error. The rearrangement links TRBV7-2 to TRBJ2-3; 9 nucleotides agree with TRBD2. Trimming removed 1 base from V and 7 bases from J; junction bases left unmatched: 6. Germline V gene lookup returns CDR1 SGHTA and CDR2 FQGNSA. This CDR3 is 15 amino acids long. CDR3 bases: TGTGCCAGCAGCTTAGTCGCGGGAGGGTCAAATACGCAGTATTTT. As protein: CASSLVAGGSNTQYF.

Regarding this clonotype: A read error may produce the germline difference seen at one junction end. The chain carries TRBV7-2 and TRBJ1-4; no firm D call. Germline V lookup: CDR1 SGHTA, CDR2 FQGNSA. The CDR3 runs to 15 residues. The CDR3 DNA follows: TGTGCCAGCAGCACGGAAAAATCAACTAATGGAAAACTGTTTTTT. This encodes CASSTEKSTNGKLFF.

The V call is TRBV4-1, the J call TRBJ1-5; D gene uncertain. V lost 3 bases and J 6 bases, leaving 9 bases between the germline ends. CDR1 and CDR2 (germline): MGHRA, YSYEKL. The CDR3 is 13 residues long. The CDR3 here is CASSHGQAQPQHF. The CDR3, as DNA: TGCGCCAGCAGCCATGGGCAGGCTCAGCCCCAGCATTTT.

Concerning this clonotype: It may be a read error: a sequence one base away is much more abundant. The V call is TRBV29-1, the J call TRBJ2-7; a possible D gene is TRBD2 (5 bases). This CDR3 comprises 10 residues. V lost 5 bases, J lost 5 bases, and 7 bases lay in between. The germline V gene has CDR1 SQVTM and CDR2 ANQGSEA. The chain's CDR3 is CSVSSDEQYF. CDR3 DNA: TGCAGCGTTAGTAGCGACGAGCAGTACTTC.

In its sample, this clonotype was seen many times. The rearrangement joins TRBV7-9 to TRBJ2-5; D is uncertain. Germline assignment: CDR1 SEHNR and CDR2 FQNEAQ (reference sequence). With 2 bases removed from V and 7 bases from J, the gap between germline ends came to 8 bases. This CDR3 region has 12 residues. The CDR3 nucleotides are TGTGCCAGCAGCTTAAGCGATGTGACCCAGTACTTC. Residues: CASSLSDVTQYF.